These 31 T cell receptor beta chains originate from one sample sequenced in a study of long-term antiretroviral therapy in people with HIV. The run of the v3.0 immunoSEQ assay was at survey level. This table comes from immunoSEQ multiplex PCR, and its TCRdb copy is limited to in-frame clones, with some not included. The sample gives 10,000 to 15,000 clones, less than 90% of which show up once; 22% is in the top ten. The material was unsorted PBMCs, obtained 2.1 years after starting antiretroviral therapy. The source of these receptors is a woman in her thirties or forties with HIV.

The chain combines TRBV2 with TRBJ2-3, with 11 bases matching TRBD1. V trimming: 6 bases; J trimming: 3 bases; junction bases outside the gene matches: 8. Germline CDR1 reads SNHLY; CDR2 reads FYNNEI. CDR3 length: 16 amino acids. The CDR3, as DNA: TGTGCCAGCAGAGGGGACAGGGGGAAGGATACAGATACGCAGTATTTT. Translated, it gives CASRGDRGKDTDTQYF.

The chain is built from TRBV4-3 and TRBJ2-1, with unresolved D. Trimming pared 0 bases from V and 7 bases from J, leaving 10 bases between. The germline V gene has CDR1 LGHNA and CDR2 YSLEER. This CDR3 has 14 residues. This CDR3 reads CASSQDPSSNEQFF. Written as DNA, the CDR3 is TGCGCCAGCAGCCAAGATCCGTCCAGTAATGAGCAGTTCTTC.

The chain combines TRBV5-1 with TRBJ2-1; weak D call: TRBD2 (6 bases). The ends were cut back, 0 bases at V and 2 bases at J, with 12 bases in the middle. CDR1 SGHRS and CDR2 YFSETQ come from the germline V gene. This CDR3 is built from 16 residues. CDR3 amino acids: CASSLGAGEAYNEQFF. Here the CDR3 DNA reads TGCGCCAGCAGCTTGGGGGCCGGGGAGGCCTACAATGAGCAGTTCTTC.

This chain connects TRBV7-9 to TRBJ1-1; no clear D gene. With 5 bases removed from V and 3 bases from J, the gap between germline ends came to 16 bases. CDR3 length equals 15 residues. CDR1 is SEHNR, CDR2 FQNEAQ, per germline (reference sequence). CDR3 DNA sequence: TGTGCCAGCAGCCCTATCGGTGGAAGGGACACTGAAGCTTTCTTT. Translation: CASSPIGGRDTEAFF.

This rearrangement joins TRBV7-2 to TRBJ1-1; D is possibly TRBD1 (5 bases). The CDR3 length is 16 residues. V lost 7 bases and J lost 3, with 21 bases in between. The germline V gene has CDR1 SGHTA and CDR2 FQGNSA. As DNA, the CDR3 is TGTGCCAGCAACTATCAAAGTGGGGGGGAGCACACTGAAGCTTTCTTT. Translated: CASNYQSGGEHTEAFF.

The genes are TRBV18 and TRBJ2-7; D could derive from TRBD1 or TRBD2 (5 bases each). This CDR3 has 14 amino acids. V was clipped by 2 bases and J by 5 bases, with 13 bases between them. Germline V gene sequence: CDR1 KGHSH, CDR2 LQKENI. The CDR3 protein is CASSPVQPGHEQYF. CDR3 DNA: TGTGCCAGCTCACCAGTACAACCGGGGCACGAGCAGTACTTC.

This clone is termed medium-sized. V gene TRBV7-8 combines with J gene TRBJ2-1; D unresolved. Germline-derived CDR1 and CDR2 are SGHVS and FQNEAQ. The CDR3 covers 16 residues. The V gene lost 4 bases and the J gene lost 8 bases, with 21 bases spanning the gap. The CDR3 bases are TGTGCCAGCAGCTCGACCGCCCCTGGTCTCGACGATGAGCAGTTCTTC. Translation gives CASSSTAPGLDDEQFF.

The rearrangement uses TRBV10-3 and TRBJ2-3; the match to TRBD2 covers 12 bases. V gave up 6 bases and J gave up 6 bases; unmatched junction bases: 7. CDR1 and CDR2 (germline): ENHRY, SYGVKD. The CDR3 consists of 15 residues. CDR3 DNA: TGTGCCATCAGAAAGGGACTAGCGGGTACCGATACGCAGTATTTT. Its protein is CAIRKGLAGTDTQYF.

This clone was seen once. This chain uses TRBV2 with TRBJ1-1; D call uncertain. The CDR3 length is 13 residues. V shed 1 base and J shed 7 bases, with 10 bases lying between them. CDR1 and CDR2 (germline): SNHLY, FYNNEI. Written as DNA, the CDR3 is TGTGCCAGCAGTGAAGAGGGAGGGTTTGAAGCTTTCTTT. It is translated as CASSEEGGFEAFF.

The rearrangement joins TRBV18 to TRBJ1-3; D is undetermined. CDR1 KGHSH and CDR2 LQKENI come from the germline V gene. The CDR3 has 14 residues. V was pared by 0 bases and J by 7 bases, with 10 bases between. The CDR3 sequence is CASSPPGTENTIYF. The CDR3, as DNA: TGTGCCAGCTCACCACCGGGAACCGAGAACACCATATATTTT.

The CDR3 sequence is CASSQYGYTF. The CDR3 region has the DNA TGTGCCAGTAGTCAATATGGCTACACCTTC. This chain links TRBV19 with TRBJ1-2; no reliable D call. Germline V lookup: CDR1 LNHDA, CDR2 SQIVND (reference sequence). Trimming shortened V by 5 bases and J by 5 bases, and 3 bases separated the two germline ends. CDR3 length equals 10 residues.

The chain is built from TRBV5-5 and TRBJ1-6; 10 nucleotides match TRBD1. This CDR3 spans 15 amino acids. Trimming took 3 bases from V and 8 from J; bases not matched to a gene: 5. Germline V CDR1 and CDR2: SGHKS, YYEKEE (reference sequence). In DNA form, the CDR3 reads TGTGCCAGCAGCTCAACCGGGACAGGGGATTCACCCCTCCACTTT. This codes for CASSSTGTGDSPLHF. Full variable domain (missing parts from reference TRBV5-5 and TRBJ1-6): DAGVTQSPTHLIKTRGQQVTLRCSPISGHKSVSWYQQVLGQGPQFIFQYYEKEERGRGNFPDRFSARQFPNYSSELNVNALLLGDSALYLCASSSTGTGDSPLHFGNGTRLTVT.

The chain links TRBV5-1 to TRBJ1-6; a weak D match, TRBD1 (6 bases). Germline V lookup: CDR1 SGHRS, CDR2 YFSETQ. The CDR3 is 14 amino acids. The germline V and J ends were trimmed by 4 bases and 4 bases, with 9 bases remaining between them. The CDR3 sequence is CASSRGQYNSPLHF. As DNA, the CDR3 is TGCGCCAGCAGCCGCGGACAGTATAATTCACCCCTCCACTTT.

The chain recombines TRBV10-3 with TRBJ2-5; TRBD2 aligns across 8 bases. V was pared by 6 bases and J by 1 base, with 7 bases of the junction left unmatched. The CDR3 contains 15 residues. Per the germline V gene, CDR1 is ENHRY and CDR2 is SYGVKD. The CDR3 reads CAISPGLALQETQYF. For the CDR3, the DNA is TGTGCCATCAGCCCTGGACTAGCCCTCCAAGAGACCCAGTACTTC.

The rearrangement links TRBV6-5 to TRBJ1-2; 9 bases match TRBD1. After removal of 4 bases from V and 4 bases from J, the junction contained 10 bases not matched to a gene. Germline CDR1 and CDR2: MNHEY and SVGAGI. This CDR3 region has 16 residues. CDR3 coding DNA: TGTGCCAGCAGTTCACAGACCGGGACAGGGAGCTATGGCTACACCTTC. Translated, it gives CASSSQTGTGSYGYTF.

The rearrangement links TRBV9 to TRBJ2-5; TRBD2 agrees at 10 bases. This CDR3 contains 17 residues. Germline lookup yields CDR1 SGDLS and CDR2 YYNGEE. V lost 0 bases to trimming and J lost 3 bases; unmatched junction nucleotides: 8. CDR3 amino acids: CASSVAPSGGTKETQYF. As DNA, the CDR3 is TGTGCCAGCAGCGTAGCGCCTAGCGGGGGCACAAAAGAGACCCAGTACTTC.

The chain links TRBV6-1 to TRBJ1-4; 7 bases map to TRBD1. The junction had 2 bases not matched to a gene; V was cut back by 7 bases and J by 0 bases. This CDR3 has 14 amino acids. CDR1 is MNHNS and CDR2 is SASEGT in the germline V gene. CDR3 in DNA: TGTGCCAGCAACAGGGGAACAACTAATGAAAAACTGTTTTTT. Protein: CASNRGTTNEKLFF.

The rearrangement joins TRBV19 to TRBJ1-2; 7 bases align to TRBD1. The CDR3 covers 14 residues. Germline CDR1 and CDR2: LNHDA and SQIVND (reference sequence). V was clipped by 7 bases and J by 5 bases; unmatched bases: 10. The CDR3 loop reads CASINRGDRYGYTF. CDR3 sequence (DNA): TGTGCCAGTATCAACCGAGGGGACAGATATGGCTACACCTTC.

This chain joins TRBV10-3 and TRBJ2-1; 9 bases are shared with TRBD2. Looked up from germline, CDR1 is ENHRY and CDR2 is SYGVKD. V dropped 2 bases and J dropped 4; count of bases not matched to a gene: 0. CDR3 length: 14 amino acids. The CDR3 region has the DNA TGTGCCATCAGTGAGGCGGGGGGGTACAATGAGCAGTTCTTC. Translating gives CAISEAGGYNEQFF.

The chain joins TRBV19 to TRBJ2-2; the D gene could be TRBD1 or TRBD2 (5 bases each). Germline values: CDR1 LNHDA, CDR2 SQIVND (reference sequence). Trimming removed 10 bases from V and 8 bases from J, with 17 bases in between. The CDR3 has 13 residues. CDR3 DNA: TGTGCCACCGGGGACGTGGGCTTTGGGGAGCTGTTTTTT. Residues: CATGDVGFGELFF.

The CDR3 region is CASSLYIPRGDGYTF. CDR3 DNA sequence: TGTGCCAGCAGCTTATATATACCGCGGGGGGATGGCTACACCTTC. V gene TRBV7-2 combines with J gene TRBJ1-2; perhaps TRBD1 as D (5 bases). The ends were cut back, 2 bases at V and 6 bases at J, with 16 bases in the middle. Germline V gene data show CDR1 as SGHTA and CDR2 as FQGNSA. CDR3 size: 15 residues.

The rearrangement joins TRBV10-3 to TRBJ1-3; D is undetermined. Between the trimmed V and J ends, which lost 3 bases and 4 bases, there was a span of 7 bases. The V gene's germline CDR1 is ENHRY and CDR2 SYGVKD. There are 13 residues in the CDR3. The CDR3 spells CAISDLGGNTIYF. CDR3 DNA: TGTGCCATCAGTGACCTCGGGGGAAACACCATATATTTT.

CDR3 nucleotides: TGTGCCAGCAGAACAGGGGCGCTCGGCAATGAGCAGTTCTTC. It translates to CASRTGALGNEQFF. The gene calls are TRBV2 and TRBJ2-1; 7 bases are shared with TRBD1. V lost 6 bases to trimming and J lost 6 bases; unmatched junction nucleotides: 8. Germline values: CDR1 SNHLY, CDR2 FYNNEI. The CDR3 loop spans 14 amino acids.

This chain joins TRBV6-1 and TRBJ1-5; possible D gene TRBD1, 6 bases. Per the germline V gene, CDR1 is MNHNS and CDR2 is SASEGT. V gave up 5 bases and J gave up 7 bases, with 12 bases separating them. There are 13 residues in the CDR3. The CDR3 protein is CASSPGVWQPQHF. The CDR3 DNA follows: TGTGCCAGCAGTCCAGGGGTTTGGCAGCCCCAGCATTTT.

This clone was observed a handful of times. V is TRBV10-3 and J is TRBJ1-5, with D perhaps matching TRBD1 (6 bases). V lost 2 bases to trimming and J lost 0 bases, with 14 bases between them. Looked up from germline, CDR1 is ENHRY and CDR2 is SYGVKD. This CDR3 spans 17 amino acids. The CDR3: CAISEGKDSNSNQPQHF. The CDR3 bases are TGTGCCATCAGTGAGGGTAAGGACAGCAATAGCAATCAGCCCCAGCATTTT.

The genes are TRBV7-9 and TRBJ2-7, with TRBD1 identical over 9 bases. Germline V CDR1 and CDR2: SEHNR, FQNEAQ (reference sequence). The trim removed 1 base at V and 1 base at J, leaving 8 bases unmatched. The CDR3 has 17 residues. The CDR3 DNA is TGTGCCAGCAGCTTAGGCGGAGACAGGGGGAGATCCTACGAGCAGTACTTC. This sequence encodes CASSLGGDRGRSYEQYF.

This sequence joins TRBV25-1 and TRBJ2-3; 11 bases line up with TRBD2. Germline assignment: CDR1 MGHDK and CDR2 SYGVNS. The CDR3 consists of 14 residues. J gave up 10 bases and V 7 bases, and 10 bases lay outside the gene matches. The CDR3 spells CASTPGGSGGAQYF. CDR3 bases: TGTGCCAGCACCCCGGGTGGTAGCGGGGGGGCGCAGTATTTT.

This chain uses TRBV13 with TRBJ2-1; 7 bases are shared with TRBD2. Trimming removed 1 base from V and 3 bases from J; junction bases left unmatched: 6. The CDR3 is 16 amino acids. Germline CDR1 and CDR2: PRHDT and FYEKMQ (reference sequence). This CDR3 reads CASSLVTGGYYNEQFF. The CDR3 DNA follows: TGTGCCAGCAGCTTAGTTACGGGGGGTTACTACAATGAGCAGTTCTTC.

The chain employs TRBV6-1 and TRBJ1-1; TRBD1 matches at 10 bases. J gave up 0 bases and V 3 bases, and 1 base lay outside the gene matches. The CDR3 has 15 amino acids. Germline lookup yields CDR1 MNHNS and CDR2 SASEGT. CDR3 sequence reads: CASSEGQGMNTEAFF. The CDR3 nucleotides are TGTGCCAGCAGTGAGGGACAGGGGATGAACACTGAAGCTTTCTTT.

This chain uses TRBV4-3 with TRBJ1-1, with D possibly TRBD1 on 5 matching bases. This CDR3 is built from 16 residues. Trimming shortened V by 1 base and J by 5 bases, and 17 bases separated the two germline ends. The germline gives CDR1 LGHNA, CDR2 YSLEER. CDR3 DNA sequence: TGCGCCAGCAGCCAAGCGGACAAAAACGGAGGAACTGAAGCTTTCTTT. Protein product: CASSQADKNGGTEAFF.

Only a few counts were recorded for this clone. The chain employs TRBV11-2 and TRBJ2-3; TRBD2 matches 12 bases. The CDR3 runs 17 residues. With 5 bases clipped from V and 5 bases from J, the junction kept 11 bases outside the gene matches. CDR1 SGHAT and CDR2 FQNNGV come from the germline V gene. The CDR3 is CASSPGLAGTRIDTQYF. CDR3 bases: TGTGCCAGCAGCCCCGGACTAGCGGGGACCCGGATAGATACGCAGTATTTT.